This TCR beta chain comes out of a study of yellow fever vaccine responses in identical twins. Study results and caveats: Convergence reportedly seemed to mark part of the twins' vaccine T cell response, with personalization marking the rest.

Via MiXCR, TCRdb re-called the RT-PCR reads, giving one row per CDR3 protein. Of some 1,000 distinct CDR3 sequences detected, 70% to 85% appear once; the ten largest clones hold around 15%. As for this clonotype: The antigen is not known.

V gave up 0 bases and J gave up 0 bases, with 10 bases separating them. This CDR3 is 16 amino acids long. Germline CDR1 is LNHNV and CDR2 is YYDKDF (reference sequence). The sequence derives from a female donor who received the yellow fever vaccine. The V and J genes are TRBV15 and TRBJ2-3; D is possibly TRBD2 (5 bases). Source: T cells from blood (PBMCs), unsorted or a sorted subset (not recorded which), taken before or after yellow fever vaccination (not recorded which). Written as DNA, the CDR3 is TGTGCCACCAGCAGAGATCGGGGTTCTAGCACAGATACGCAGTATTTT. This encodes CATSRDRGSSTDTQYF.